This T cell receptor beta chain emerged from a study of response to subunit inactivated influenza vaccine. Points from the study as a whole: Each seasonal influenza vaccination recruits few new T cells, the authors suggested.

TCRdb ran MiXCR on the RT-PCR reads and lists one entry per CDR3 protein. This sample yields hundreds of thousands of distinct CDR3 sequences, of which 12% are seen a single time; roughly 10% belongs to the top ten. There are 14 residues in the CDR3. V was clipped by 7 bases and J by 2 bases; unmatched bases: 8. Germline CDR1 reads SGHRS; CDR2 reads YFSETQ. This clonotype was counted only a few times. Its antigen is unidentified. The V and J genes are TRBV5-1 and TRBJ2-7; 8 bases map to TRBD1. The source was PBMCs from blood, collected on the day of vaccination. This clonotype originated in a man aged 45-65 years who received an inactivated influenza vaccine. The chain's CDR3 is CASGEGTGAYEQYF. As DNA, the CDR3 is TGCGCCAGCGGAGAGGGGACAGGAGCCTACGAGCAGTACTTC. The whole variable domain, remainder taken from reference TRBV5-1 and TRBJ2-7, is KAGVTQTPRYLIKTRGQQVTLSCSPISGHRSVSWYQQTPGQGLQFLFEYFSETQRNKGNFPGRFSGRQFSNSRSEMNVSTLELGDSALYLCASGEGTGAYEQYFGPGTRLTVT.